These T cell receptor beta chains were read from a single sample in a study of blood T cell repertoires in COVID-19. Sequencing was performed with immunoSEQ multiplex PCR; in TCRdb, only in-frame clones are kept and a portion is missing. The data contain about 200,000 clones, 75% to 90% of them singletons. Sequencing used peripheral blood. The receptors shown here come from a man between 60 and 70 years old who had recovered from COVID-19. Both conserved end residues are part of each CDR3. The D gene is left open where the match is weak. The size of a clone is reported for some rows only, either as once, few or many, or as a class for expanded clones.

clone_size d_call j_call v_call cdr3_nt cdr3_aa
. TRBD2 TRBJ2-4 TRBV30 TGTGCCTGGAGTGGACTAGCAAACATTCAGTACTTC CAWSGLANIQYF
once TRBD2 TRBJ2-3 TRBV7-2 TGTGCCAGCAGCCCAGCGACTAGCGACCTGGATACGCAGTATTTT CASSPATSDLDTQYF
. . TRBJ2-5 TRBV5-1 TGCGCCAGCAGCCTGAGGGCGGGGCCCCAAGAGACCCAGTACTTC CASSLRAGPQETQYF
. TRBD1 TRBJ1-2 TRBV3-1/TRBV3-2 TGTGCCAGCAGCCGAGAGACAGGGAATAGCTATGGCTACACCTTC CASSRETGNSYGYTF
. TRBD2 TRBJ2-1 TRBV27 TGTGCCAGCAGGCCAACTAGCGGGGTAAACAATGAGCAGTTCTTC CASRPTSGVNNEQFF
. TRBD2 TRBJ2-1 TRBV18 TGTGCCAGCTCAAGAGTAGCGGGAGAAGCAAATGAGCAGTTCTTC CASSRVAGEANEQFF
once . TRBJ1-3 TRBV19 TGTGCCAGCGAACGCAGGGGCTCTGGAAACACCATATATTTT CASERRGSGNTIYF
. . TRBJ1-5 TRBV11-2 TGTGCCAGCAGCTTAGCAGGGGCGCCCCAGCATTTT CASSLAGAPQHF
. TRBD2 TRBJ2-7 TRBV27 TGTGCCAGCAGTAAGGGACTAGCGGGGGTGGGGTACGAGCAGTACTTC CASSKGLAGVGYEQYF
. TRBD2 TRBJ2-1 TRBV7-3 TGTGCCAGCAGCTTAGGAGCGGGAGTCTACAATGAGCAGTTCTTC CASSLGAGVYNEQFF
once TRBD1 TRBJ2-2 TRBV19 TGTGCCAGTTTGAGACAGGGGGCCAGCGGGGAGCTGTTTTTT CASLRQGASGELFF